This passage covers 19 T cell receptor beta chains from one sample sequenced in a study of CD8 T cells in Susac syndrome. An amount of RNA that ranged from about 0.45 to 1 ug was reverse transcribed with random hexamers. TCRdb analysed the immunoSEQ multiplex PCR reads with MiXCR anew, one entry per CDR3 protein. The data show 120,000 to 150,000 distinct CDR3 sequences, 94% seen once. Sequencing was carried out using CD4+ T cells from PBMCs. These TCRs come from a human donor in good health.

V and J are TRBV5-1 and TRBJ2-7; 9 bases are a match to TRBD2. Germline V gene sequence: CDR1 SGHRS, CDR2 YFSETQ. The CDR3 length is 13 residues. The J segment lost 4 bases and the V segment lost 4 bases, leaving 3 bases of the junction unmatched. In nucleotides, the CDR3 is TGCGCCAGCAGCGACGGACTAGCGTACGAGCAGTACTTC. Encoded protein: CASSDGLAYEQYF.

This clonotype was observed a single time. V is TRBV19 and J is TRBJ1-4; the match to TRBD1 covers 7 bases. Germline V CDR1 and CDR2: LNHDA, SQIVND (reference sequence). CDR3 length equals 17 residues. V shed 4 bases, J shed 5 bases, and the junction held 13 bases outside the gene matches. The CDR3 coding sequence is TGTGCCAGTAGTACTGACAGGGTTCGCGGGGCAAATGAAAAACTGTTTTTT. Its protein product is CASSTDRVRGANEKLFF. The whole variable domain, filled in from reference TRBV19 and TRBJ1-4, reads DGGITQSPKYLFRKEGQNVTLSCEQNLNHDAMYWYRQDPGQGLRLIYYSQIVNDFQKGDIAEGYSVSREKKESFPLTVTSAQKNPTAFYLCASSTDRVRGANEKLFFGSGTQLSVL.

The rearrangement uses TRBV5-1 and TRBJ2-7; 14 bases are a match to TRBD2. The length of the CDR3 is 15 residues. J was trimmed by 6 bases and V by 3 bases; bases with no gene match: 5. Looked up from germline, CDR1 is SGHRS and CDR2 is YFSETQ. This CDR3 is CASSSTGTSGGEQYF. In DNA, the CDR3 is TGCGCCAGCAGCTCGACCGGGACTAGCGGGGGCGAGCAGTACTTC.

The chain's CDR3 is CSVETSTGELFF. CDR3 DNA: TGCAGCGTTGAGACCAGCACCGGGGAGCTGTTTTTT. This chain connects TRBV29-1 to TRBJ2-2; D ambiguous. The CDR3 consists of 12 residues. Per the germline V gene, CDR1 is SQVTM and CDR2 is ANQGSEA. Trimming removed 3 bases from V and 4 bases from J, with 6 bases in between.

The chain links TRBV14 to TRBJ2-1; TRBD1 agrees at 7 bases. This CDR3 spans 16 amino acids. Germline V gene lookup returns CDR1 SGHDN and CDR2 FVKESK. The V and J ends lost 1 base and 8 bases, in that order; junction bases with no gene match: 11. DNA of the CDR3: TGTGCCAGCAGCCAAGTAGGCCAGACAGGGTCTCATGAGCAGTTCTTC. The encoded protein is CASSQVGQTGSHEQFF.

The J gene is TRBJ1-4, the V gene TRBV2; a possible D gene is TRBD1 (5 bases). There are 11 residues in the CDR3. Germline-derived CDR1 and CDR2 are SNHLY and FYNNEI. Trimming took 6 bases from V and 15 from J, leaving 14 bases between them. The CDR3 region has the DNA TGTGCCAGCAGCTGGGACGGGACGGTGTTTTTT. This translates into CASSWDGTVFF.

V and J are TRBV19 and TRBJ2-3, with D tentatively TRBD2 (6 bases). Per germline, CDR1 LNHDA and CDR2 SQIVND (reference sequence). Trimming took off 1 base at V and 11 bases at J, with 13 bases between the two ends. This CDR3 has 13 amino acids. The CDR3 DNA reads TGTGCCAGTAGTATAGTCCTGACGGAGGGGCAGTATTTT. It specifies CASSIVLTEGQYF.

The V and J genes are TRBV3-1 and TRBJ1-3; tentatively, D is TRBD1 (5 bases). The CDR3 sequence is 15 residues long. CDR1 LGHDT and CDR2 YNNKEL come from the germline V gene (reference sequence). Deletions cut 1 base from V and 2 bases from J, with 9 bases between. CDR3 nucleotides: TGTGCCAGCAGCCAAGCTGGGGGGACTGGAAACACCATATATTTT. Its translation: CASSQAGGTGNTIYF.

CDR3: CAWRSVGGLNEQFF. CDR3 DNA sequence: TGTGCCTGGAGGTCGGTGGGGGGCCTAAATGAGCAGTTCTTC. The genes are TRBV30 and TRBJ2-1; D tentatively reads TRBD1 or TRBD2 (6 bases each). The CDR3 has 14 residues. Germline loops: CDR1 GTSNPN, CDR2 SVGIG (reference sequence). The ends were cut back, 3 bases at V and 7 bases at J, with 16 bases in the middle.

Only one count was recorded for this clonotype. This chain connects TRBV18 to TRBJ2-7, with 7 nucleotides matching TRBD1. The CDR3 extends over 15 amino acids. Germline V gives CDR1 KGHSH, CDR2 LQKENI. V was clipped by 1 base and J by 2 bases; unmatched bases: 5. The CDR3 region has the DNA TGTGCCAGCTCACCACGGACAGGAACACCCTACGAGCAGTACTTC. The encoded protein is CASSPRTGTPYEQYF.

The CDR3 is CASSPNSQETQYF. Written as DNA, the CDR3 is TGTGCCAGCTCACCAAACTCCCAAGAGACCCAGTACTTC. The rearrangement links TRBV18 to TRBJ2-5; no firm D call. The ends were cut back, 2 bases at V and 1 base at J, with 5 bases in the middle. CDR3 length: 13 residues. CDR1 is KGHSH and CDR2 is LQKENI in the germline V gene.

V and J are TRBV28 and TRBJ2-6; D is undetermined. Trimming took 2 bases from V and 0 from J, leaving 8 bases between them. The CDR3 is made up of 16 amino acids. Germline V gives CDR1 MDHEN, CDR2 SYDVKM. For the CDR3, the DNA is TGTGCCAGCAGTTTACTGGGCGGCTCTGGGGCCAACGTCCTGACTTTC. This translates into CASSLLGGSGANVLTF.

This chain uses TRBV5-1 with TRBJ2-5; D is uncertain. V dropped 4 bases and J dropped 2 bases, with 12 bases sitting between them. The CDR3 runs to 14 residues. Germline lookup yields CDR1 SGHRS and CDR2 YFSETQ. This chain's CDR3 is CASSPVATQETQYF. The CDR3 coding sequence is TGCGCCAGCAGCCCCGTAGCCACACAAGAGACCCAGTACTTC.

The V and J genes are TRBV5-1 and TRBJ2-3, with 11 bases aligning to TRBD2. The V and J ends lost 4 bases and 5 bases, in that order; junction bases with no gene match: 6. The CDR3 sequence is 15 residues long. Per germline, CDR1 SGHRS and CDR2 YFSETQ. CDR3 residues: CASSPELAGGDTQYF. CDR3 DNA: TGCGCCAGCAGCCCTGAGCTAGCGGGAGGAGATACGCAGTATTTT.

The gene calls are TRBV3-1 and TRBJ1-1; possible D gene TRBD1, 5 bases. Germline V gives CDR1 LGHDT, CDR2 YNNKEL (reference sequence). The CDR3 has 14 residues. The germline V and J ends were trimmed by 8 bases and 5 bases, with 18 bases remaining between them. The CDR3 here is CASSRDLGGTEAFF. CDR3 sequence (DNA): TGTGCCAGCTCTCGGGATCTGGGGGGGACTGAAGCTTTCTTT.

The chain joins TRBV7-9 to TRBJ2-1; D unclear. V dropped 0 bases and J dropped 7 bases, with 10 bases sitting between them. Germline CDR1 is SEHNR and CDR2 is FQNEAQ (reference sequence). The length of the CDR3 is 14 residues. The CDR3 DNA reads TGTGCCAGCAGCTTAGCTGGGCTAGTGAATGAGCAGTTCTTC. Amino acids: CASSLAGLVNEQFF.

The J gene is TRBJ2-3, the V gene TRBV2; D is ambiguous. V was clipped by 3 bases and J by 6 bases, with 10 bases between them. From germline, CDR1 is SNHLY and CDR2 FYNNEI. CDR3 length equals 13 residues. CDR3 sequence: CASSEEKVDTQYF. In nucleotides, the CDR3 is TGTGCCAGCAGTGAGGAGAAGGTGGATACGCAGTATTTT.

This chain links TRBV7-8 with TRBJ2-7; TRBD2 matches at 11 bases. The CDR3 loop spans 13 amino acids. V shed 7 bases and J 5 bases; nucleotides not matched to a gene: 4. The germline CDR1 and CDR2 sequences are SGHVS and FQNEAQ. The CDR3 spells CASILAGVDEQYF. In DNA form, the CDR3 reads TGTGCCAGCATACTAGCGGGAGTAGACGAGCAGTACTTC.

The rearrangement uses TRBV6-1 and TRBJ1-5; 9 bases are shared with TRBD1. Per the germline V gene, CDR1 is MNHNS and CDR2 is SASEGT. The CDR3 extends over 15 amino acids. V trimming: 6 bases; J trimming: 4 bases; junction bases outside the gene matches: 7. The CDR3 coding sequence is TGTGCCAGCAGCTTTGGGACAGGGTGGAATCAGCCCCAGCATTTT. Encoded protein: CASSFGTGWNQPQHF.